The following is a TCR beta chain sequence with its context. Its target is not known. At one end the junction does not follow the germline gene, possibly because of a read error. Naive CD8 cells lacked CD45RO, underwent positive selection for CCR7 and left out terminally differentiated effector memory CD45RA+ cells. Healthy adults negative for HIV, lacking recent acute infections or vaccinations, served as donors. The sample is drawn from a study of shared clonotypes between healthy human individuals. CDR3 length: 16 amino acids. CDR1 and CDR2 from the germline V gene are SSHAT and FNYEAQ (reference sequence). Each PCR replicate from the sorted subsets contained about 200 ng DNA, which is about 30,000 T cell genomes. Measured with immunoSEQ multiplex PCR; TCRdb has only the in-frame clones, and not every one. The sample shows about 2 million clones, less than 95% of them seen only once. Study results and limitations: Rarefaction gave evidence that sorted-subset sequencing remained incomplete despite large depth. The small donor group covered limited genetic and exposure diversity.

The source material was naive CD8+ T cells sorted from blood. This sequence was found in a man younger than 35 in good health. The rearrangement uses TRBV7-7 and TRBJ2-3; TRBD2 is a possible D gene (5 bases). CDR3 sequence reads: CASSLGVGTGTDTQYF. CDR3 in DNA: TGTGCTAGCAGCTTAGGTGTCGGAACGGGGACAGATACGCAGTATTTT.